The table lists the clone carrying this TCR beta chain with a few counts. What it recognizes is unknown. This entry is derived from a study of T cells in Graves' hyperthyroidism and ophthalmopathy. Study observations and caveats: Most thyroid clonotypes with frequency above 0.001 were detected in blood. Progression to ophthalmopathy was predicted a median of about 6.6 months early.

TCR beta CDR3 regions were amplified from RNA transcripts. The study used the HTBI primer set for a first-round RT-PCR of the TCR CDR3. MiXCR, applied by TCRdb to the multiplex PCR reads, yields one record per CDR3 protein. Of roughly 500,000 distinct CDR3 sequences in the sample, roughly 45% were seen once. This sequence originates from an adult woman with Graves' disease, either hyperthyroidism or ophthalmopathy (not recorded which). The sequenced sample consisted of peripheral blood or thyroid tissue (not recorded which).

This chain's CDR3 is CASSEWWGRSFGMYEQYF. CDR3 in DNA: TGTGCCAGCAGTGAATGGTGGGGGAGAAGTTTTGGGATGTACGAGCAGTACTTC. The V gene is TRBV6-1, the J gene TRBJ2-7; perhaps D is TRBD1 or TRBD2 (5 bases each). The length of the CDR3 is 18 residues. Germline V gives CDR1 MNHNS, CDR2 SASEGT. Trimming removed 2 bases at V and 4 bases at J, with 24 bases between.